This passage covers 3 T cell receptor beta chains from one sample sequenced in a study of read filtering for tumor transcriptome and immune sequencing. The library was built from about 400 ng RNA with molecular barcoded adaptors for alpha/delta and beta/gamma chains. TCRdb re-analysed the reads in MiXCR, keeping a single row per CDR3 protein. The sample includes around 40,000 distinct CDR3 sequences, around 11% seen only once; the top ten take around 35%. Sequenced material: a population of CD138-negative cells sorted from bone marrow. All receptors derive from a donor at least 40 years old with multiple myeloma.

This clonotype came up many times. The chain carries TRBV20-1 and TRBJ2-3; weak D call: TRBD2 (7 bases). With 7 bases removed from V and 4 bases from J, the gap between germline ends came to 15 bases. Germline V CDR1 and CDR2: DFQATT, SNEGSKA (reference sequence). This CDR3 has 13 amino acids. The CDR3, as DNA: TGCAGTGAGGAGGGGGGGCCCCCAGATACGCAGTATTTT. Encoded protein: CSEEGGPPDTQYF.

This clonotype qualifies as hyperexpanded (1% or more). This sequence joins TRBV2 and TRBJ1-2; weak D call: TRBD1 (5 bases). Germline V gene data show CDR1 as SNHLY and CDR2 as FYNNEI. Trimming removed 0 bases at V and 8 bases at J, with 16 bases between. CDR3 length equals 15 residues. The CDR3 sequence is CASSEARRQQYGYTF. CDR3 nucleotide sequence: TGTGCCAGCAGTGAAGCGCGCCGACAGCAGTACGGCTACACCTTC.

This clonotype was recorded many times. This chain links TRBV4-1 with TRBJ2-2; 11 bases align to TRBD2. V lost 0 bases, J lost 1 base, and 10 bases stayed unmatched. Germline lookup yields CDR1 MGHRA and CDR2 YSYEKL. The CDR3 runs to 20 residues. CDR3 sequence: CASSQEGRLAGGRNTGELFF. The CDR3 DNA follows: TGCGCCAGCAGCCAAGAGGGGAGGCTAGCGGGGGGAAGGAACACCGGGGAGCTGTTTTTT.